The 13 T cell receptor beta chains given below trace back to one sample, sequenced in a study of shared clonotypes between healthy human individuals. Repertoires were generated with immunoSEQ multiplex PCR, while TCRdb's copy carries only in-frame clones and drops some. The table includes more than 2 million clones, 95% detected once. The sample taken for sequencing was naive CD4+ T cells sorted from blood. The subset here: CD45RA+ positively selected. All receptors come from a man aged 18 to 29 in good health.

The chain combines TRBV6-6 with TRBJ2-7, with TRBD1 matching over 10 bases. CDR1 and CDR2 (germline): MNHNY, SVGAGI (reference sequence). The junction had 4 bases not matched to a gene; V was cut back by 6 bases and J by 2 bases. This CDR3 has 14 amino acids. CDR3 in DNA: TGTGCCAGCAGCCAGACAGGGGGCGCCTACGAGCAGTACTTC. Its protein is CASSQTGGAYEQYF.

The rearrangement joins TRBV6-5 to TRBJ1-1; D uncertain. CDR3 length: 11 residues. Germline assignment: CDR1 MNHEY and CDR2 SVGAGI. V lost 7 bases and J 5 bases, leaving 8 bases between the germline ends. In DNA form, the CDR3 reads TGTGCCAGCAACGCCGGGACTGAAGCTTTCTTT. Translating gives CASNAGTEAFF.

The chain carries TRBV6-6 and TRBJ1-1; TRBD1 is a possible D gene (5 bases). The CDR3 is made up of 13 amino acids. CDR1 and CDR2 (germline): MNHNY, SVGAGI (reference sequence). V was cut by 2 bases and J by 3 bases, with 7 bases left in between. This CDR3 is CASSYGGDTEAFF. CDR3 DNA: TGTGCCAGCAGTTACGGGGGGGACACTGAAGCTTTCTTT.

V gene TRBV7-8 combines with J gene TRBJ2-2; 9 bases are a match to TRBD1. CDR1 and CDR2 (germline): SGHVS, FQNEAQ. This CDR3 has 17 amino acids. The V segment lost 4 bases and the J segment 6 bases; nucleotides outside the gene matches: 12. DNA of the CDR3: TGTGCCAGCAGCTCCAACTTTCGGGGGACAGGGTCCGGGGAGCTGTTTTTT. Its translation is CASSSNFRGTGSGELFF.

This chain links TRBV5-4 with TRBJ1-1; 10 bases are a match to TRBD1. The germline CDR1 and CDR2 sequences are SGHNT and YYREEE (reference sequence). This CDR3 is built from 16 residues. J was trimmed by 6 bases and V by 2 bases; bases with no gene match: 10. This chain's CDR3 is CASSLAPGQGTAEAFF. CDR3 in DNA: TGTGCCAGCAGCTTAGCCCCGGGACAGGGGACCGCTGAAGCTTTCTTT.

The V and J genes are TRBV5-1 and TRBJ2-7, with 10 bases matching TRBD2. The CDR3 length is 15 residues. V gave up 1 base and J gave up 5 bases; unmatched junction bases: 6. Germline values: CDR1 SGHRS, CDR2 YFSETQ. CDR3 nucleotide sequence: TGCGCCAGCAGCTTGTGGGCTAGCGGGGGTCACGAGCAGTACTTC. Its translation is CASSLWASGGHEQYF.

CDR3 coding DNA: TGCAGCGTTGAACCAATCAGGGGGGGCGAATACGAGCAGTACTTC. Its translation is CSVEPIRGGEYEQYF. The chain joins TRBV29-1 to TRBJ2-7; D is possibly TRBD1 or TRBD2 (7 bases each). CDR3 length equals 15 residues. The ends were cut back, 2 bases at V and 4 bases at J, with 18 bases in the middle. Germline values: CDR1 SQVTM, CDR2 ANQGSEA.

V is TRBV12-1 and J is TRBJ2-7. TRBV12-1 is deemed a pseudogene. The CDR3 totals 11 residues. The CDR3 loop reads CASRGSYEQYF. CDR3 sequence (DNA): TGTGCCAGCAGGGGCTCCTACGAGCAGTACTTC.

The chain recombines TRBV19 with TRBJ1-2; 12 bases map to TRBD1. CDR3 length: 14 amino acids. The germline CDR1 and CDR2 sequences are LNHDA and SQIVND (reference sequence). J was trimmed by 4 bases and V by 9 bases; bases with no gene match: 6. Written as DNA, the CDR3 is TGTGCCAGCGCAGGGACAGGGGGCTTCTATGGCTACACCTTC. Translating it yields CASAGTGGFYGYTF.

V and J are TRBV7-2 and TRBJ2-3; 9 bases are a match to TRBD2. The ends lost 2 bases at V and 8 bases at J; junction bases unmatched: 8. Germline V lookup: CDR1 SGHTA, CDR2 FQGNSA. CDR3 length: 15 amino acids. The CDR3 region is CASSLRPSGDGTQYF. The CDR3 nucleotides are TGTGCCAGCAGCTTAAGGCCTAGCGGGGACGGTACGCAGTATTTT.

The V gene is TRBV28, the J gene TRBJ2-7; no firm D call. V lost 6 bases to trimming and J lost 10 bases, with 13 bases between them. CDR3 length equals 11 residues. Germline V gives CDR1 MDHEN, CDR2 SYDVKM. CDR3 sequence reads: CASSRRDKQYF. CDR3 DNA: TGTGCCAGCAGCCGACGCGACAAACAGTACTTC.

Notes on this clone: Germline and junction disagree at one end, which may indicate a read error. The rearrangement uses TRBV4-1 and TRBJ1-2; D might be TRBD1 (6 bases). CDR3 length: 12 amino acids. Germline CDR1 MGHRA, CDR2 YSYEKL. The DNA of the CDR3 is TGCGCCAGCAGCCAGCCTTCGGACAGTCTACACTTC. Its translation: CASSQPSDSLHF.

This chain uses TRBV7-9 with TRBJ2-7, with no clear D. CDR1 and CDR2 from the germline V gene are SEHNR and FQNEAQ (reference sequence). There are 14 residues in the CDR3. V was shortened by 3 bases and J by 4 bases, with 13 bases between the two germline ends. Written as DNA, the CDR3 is TGTGCCAGCAGCTTTACGACGGGCTCGTACGAGCAGTACTTC. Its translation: CASSFTTGSYEQYF.